This TCR beta chain was found in a study of blood T cell repertoires in COVID-19. A word on this clone: At the DNA level, this CDR3 is encoded by other sequences in the same sample as well.

Per the original data handling: From reference gene primer amplification, estimates of nucleated cell counts were derived. The method was immunoSEQ multiplex PCR; TCRdb's version includes in-frame clones alone and lacks a portion of them. Clone size and the V and J calls come from that table; the DNA yielded D and trimming. Of approximately 260,000 clones listed, 87% were seen once; the top ten hold about 6.3%. The length of the CDR3 is 16 residues. V was pared by 0 bases and J by 4 bases, with 8 bases of the junction left unmatched. Germline V gene sequence: CDR1 SGHRS, CDR2 YFSETQ. This TCR derives from a woman aged 25 to 45 with acute COVID-19. The chain employs TRBV5-1 and TRBJ2-5; 8 nucleotides align to TRBD2. The sequencing input was PBMCs or T cells enriched from blood (not recorded which). CDR3 bases: TGCGCCAGCAGCTTGGCCCCCAGCGGGGGCGGAGAGACCCAGTACTTC. It translates to CASSLAPSGGGETQYF.